The clone carrying this TCR beta chain was counted a few times. Its specificity is unknown. The sample comes from a study of early T cells in non-severe SARS-CoV-2 infection. Study-level information: Chains were unpaired, as sequencing was done on bulk RNA from unsorted whole blood.

Trimming pared 6 bases from V and 0 bases from J, leaving 12 bases between. The CDR3 has 15 amino acids. Per germline, CDR1 MNHEY and CDR2 SVGEGT. Regarding the study as a whole: In VDJdb matching, anti-spike CD8 responses were favored while private and CD4 specificities went missing.

As part of library construction, unique molecular identifiers were attached to individual cDNA molecules. MiXCR, applied by TCRdb to the 5' RACE reads, yields one record per CDR3 protein. The profile shows 25,000 to 30,000 distinct CDR3 sequences, around 5.8% of them singletons. The receptor comes from an adult who was a healthcare worker with PCR-confirmed SARS-CoV-2 infection or an uninfected control (not recorded which). This rearrangement joins TRBV6-2 or TRBV6-3 to TRBJ1-5; maybe TRBD1 (5 bases). Sequencing used whole blood, obtained at baseline. DNA of the CDR3: TGTGCCAGCAGATCCGGGGGGATTAGCAATCAGCCCCAGCATTTT. This encodes CASRSGGISNQPQHF.